The source of this TCR beta chain is a study of cytomegalovirus exposure and HLA in healthy donors (TCRdb year 2017). In terms of the full investigation: In an earlier analysis of some 610 of the donors, 250 to 350 Gb of sequence data and approximately 100 million unique TCR beta sequences from roughly 190 million T cells were reported. In the later analysis, no new phenotypic data were used to find candidate immune exposures; instead, reliance was placed on TCR beta sequences and their occurrence across donors. All discovery cohort repertoires had been generated using a single sequencing platform. An earlier analysis of approximately 640 of the donors applied high-throughput TCR beta sequencing to assess whether each TCR beta V gene segment acted as functional or pseudogenic. On average, 235,054 unique TCR beta nucleotide sequences were sequenced per donor among a few hundred genotyped donors of the cohort, with roughly 18% of those sequences being non-productive. The number of typed donors differed by locus: roughly 629-630 for A, B, C, DRB1 and DQB1; some 540 for DQA1; over 600 for DPA1; and some 430 for DPB1. About 280 gigabases of sequencing data and approximately 91 million unique TCR sequences made up an early release that covered 500 to 650 HLA-typed donors. The study combined high-throughput TCR immunosequencing, statistical association of individual TCRs with disease status, and machine learning to predict cytomegalovirus infection status. Using immunosequencing, the study profiled T cell repertoires from about 650 subjects and related those repertoires to cytomegalovirus serostatus. A later analysis re-analyzed previously published TCR beta repertoires from approximately 700 donors and added high-resolution HLA genotyping to study TCR occurrence patterns. In a later genetic analysis, genome-wide SNP genotypes for about 65% of the roughly 700 donors were used, and that subset was treated as a discovery cohort. Among the 398 genotyped donors, about 83% belonged to the genetic ancestry cluster associated with self-reported Caucasian donors. A separate validation cohort of roughly 130 different subjects was used in addition to the approximately 700-subject first cohort. Donor age, sex, ethnicity and CMV serostatus were compiled alongside the repertoire data. Roughly five DR-DQ haplotypes were handled as single units for association and clustering, since linkage in the cohort was strong. The study was designed to test whether signatures of past pathogen exposure could be identified by cataloging public T cell receptors. HLA typing included class I and class II loci at four-digit resolution.

Library preparation was by the immunoSEQ multiplex PCR assay. A mixture of 60 forward primers for TCR Vbeta segments and 13 reverse primers for TCR Jbeta segments was used in the multiplex PCR. A multiplex PCR assay on genomic DNA amplified the CDR3 region of rearranged TCR beta genes. The amplified TCR beta libraries were sequenced on the Illumina HiSeq System as 87-base-pair reads. The study's own analysis went as follows. A later analysis tallied approximately 87 million unique TCR beta chains across the 650 to 750 repertoires, and about 12 million of those chains were shared by two or more donors. A nearest-neighbor algorithm error-corrected the raw reads and collapsed the reads into unique sequences, merging closely related sequences to remove PCR and sequencing errors. To assign V, D and J gene segments, CDR3 sequences were aligned to IMGT reference sequences. Each retained sequence needed at least a six-nucleotide match to both a V gene segment and a J gene segment. A rearrangement was called productive if the CDR3 had no stop codons and remained in frame with V and J, and every other rearrangement was called non-productive. CDR3 was defined according to IMGT convention as the region running from the second conserved V-encoded cysteine to the conserved J-encoded phenylalanine. In an earlier analysis of approximately 500 of the donors, sequences lacking an unambiguous match to a single V gene segment were excluded. An earlier analysis of almost 600 of the donors classified V segments as functional when productive rearrangements were above 56.7% and as segregating when the standard deviation between donors was above 5%. A statistical classification framework was built for diagnosing cytomegalovirus status from the catalog of TCR beta chain sequences. A later analysis assigned V and J genes by comparing TCR nucleotide sequences with IMGT/GENE-DB human TR gene sequences. Using the TCRdist pipeline, a later analysis assigned CDR3 sequences along with most-parsimonious VDJ recombination scenarios. In a later analysis, every TCR beta chain was defined by the combination of its CDR3 amino acid sequence and its V-gene family, and reads without a unique V-gene family were dropped. To address suspected cross-contamination and a sequencing artifact, a later analysis removed a few hundred highly shared, low-generation-probability nucleotide sequences. In a later analysis, a clonal expansion index for each public chain was calculated from normalized within-repertoire ranks of inferred template counts. Generation probabilities in a later analysis came from a VDJ recombination model fitted to out-of-frame rearrangements, and those results were checked against IGoR. A later analysis scored TCR-TCR, TCR-HLA and TCR-CMV co-occurrence with hypergeometric tests, applying a repertoire-size bias correction to TCR pairs. False discovery rates were estimated in a later analysis by permuting HLA or CMV assignments 20 times. In a later analysis, co-occurring TCRs were grouped using DBSCAN, with TCRdist sequence similarity added in when clustering inside HLA-allele-positive subsets. Repertoires with fewer than 30,000 or more than 120,000 public chains, plus five repertoires with anomalous nucleotide sharing, were excluded from co-occurrence clustering. In TCRdb, the immuneACCESS table is reduced to in-frame sequences with V and J assigned. These tables do not hold every clone; where another copy was compared, an unresolved V gene accounts for under half, and the others remain unexplained. That table supplies the V and J calls and clone size; D and trimming were determined from the DNA. The sample data list under 150,000 clones, and around 82% of these were observed just once. About 6.5% of the sample lies in the top ten.

The germline V gene (reference sequence) specifies LNHDA as CDR1 and SQIVND as CDR2. V loses 5 bases of germline sequence and J loses 7 bases, and the interval between the two ends is 18 bases. From the cysteine through the phenylalanine, the CDR3 covers 14 amino acids. The DNA shown is the 42-base CDR3, in frame from base 1. In regard to this clone: Its binding antigen is unknown. Qualities for individual bases were not recorded, and no much larger clone is one base off.

The cohort was made up of about 670 healthy bone marrow donors. All cohort members were sampled while nominally healthy, although unrecorded immune exposures were likely present. The donor was CMV seropositive and was included in the group of 250 to 350 seropositive cohort members. Each donor provided a peripheral blood sample, and peripheral blood mononuclear cells were used for TCR beta sequencing. The Qiagen DNeasy Blood Extraction Kit was used to extract genomic DNA from the blood cell samples. Results the study describes overall, beyond this receptor: The only immune exposure information available for the cohort was CMV serostatus. Across donors, most TCR sequences were observed very rarely, whereas some public TCRs were present in many individuals. Because some donors lacked HLA typing at each locus, the association tests relied only on the typed subset. Linkage disequilibrium might explain the correlated functional status among segregating V segments, but an unknown experimental factor could not be excluded. Assigning TCR associations to individual alleles was difficult when HLA alleles, especially DR and DQ, strongly co-occurred. Only TCR beta chains were sequenced in this cohort, and the absence of alpha or paired-chain data limited detectable features. A group of highly shared sequence variants was considered likely to be a technical artifact of the sequencing pipeline. A few of the identified cytomegalovirus-associated TCR beta chains were confirmed in vitro to be specific for cytomegalovirus antigens. Because counts were too low, roughly 16 rarely observed V segments, including chromosome 9 orphons, were excluded from the earlier analysis of 587 of the donors. In the study, some 180 TCR beta chains were listed as associated with cytomegalovirus. A later genetic analysis reported fewer N-insertions in productive TCRs among donors in an Asian-associated ancestry cluster than the approximately 700-donor mean. In a later analysis, the rate of TCR association differed among HLA loci, with DRB1 alleles having the most associated TCRs and HLA-C alleles having the fewest. In an earlier analysis of around 600 of the donors, most TCR beta V segments were observed in productive rearrangements about 87% or about 30% of the time, broadly matching IMGT annotations. In a later analysis, some 18,000 TCR beta sequences were associated with specific HLA alleles at a false discovery rate of 0.05. In a later analysis, several top co-occurrence clusters were reported to appear linked to parvovirus B19, influenza, CMV and Epstein-Barr virus. Because the 87-base-pair reads could not distinguish some IMGT-functional V segments, including TRBV6-2 and TRBV6-3, those segments were excluded. In both the original and validation cohorts, the classifier was reported to diagnose cytomegalovirus status with high specificity and sensitivity. Compared with equally common non-associated chains, HLA-associated TCR beta chains in a later analysis were more clonally expanded and had lower generation probabilities. Presence/absence analyses assumed roughly uniform sequencing depth across donors, an assumption that may not hold. The authors suggested that the approach could potentially be generalized to other disease states and immunological phenotypes. A later analysis found that most CMV-associated TCR beta chains appeared HLA-restricted, with HLA associations seemingly driven largely by CMV exposure. A further reported finding was that TCR beta sequences accurately predicted the HLA-A and HLA-B alleles for most subjects in the first cohort. A later genetic analysis associated a missense DCLRE1C variant with V-gene and J-gene trimming of TCR beta chains, and an independent cohort replicated the association.

The sequence is built from TRBV19 and TRBJ2-7, with TRBD1 as a weak D call on 6 bases. The sequencing sample was made of PBMCs. The clonotype comes from a man aged 35 to 55 in good health and CMV-seropositive. The CDR3 protein is CASSPGTPPSEQYF. The nucleotides are TGTGCCAGTAGTCCCGGGACACCCCCCTCGGAGCAGTACTTC. The full variable domain, completed from the reference TRBV19 and TRBJ2-7 proteins outside the CDR3, reads DGGITQSPKYLFRKEGQNVTLSCEQNLNHDAMYWYRQDPGQGLRLIYYSQIVNDFQKGDIAEGYSVSREKKESFPLTVTSAQKNPTAFYLCASSPGTPPSEQYFGPGTRLTVT.